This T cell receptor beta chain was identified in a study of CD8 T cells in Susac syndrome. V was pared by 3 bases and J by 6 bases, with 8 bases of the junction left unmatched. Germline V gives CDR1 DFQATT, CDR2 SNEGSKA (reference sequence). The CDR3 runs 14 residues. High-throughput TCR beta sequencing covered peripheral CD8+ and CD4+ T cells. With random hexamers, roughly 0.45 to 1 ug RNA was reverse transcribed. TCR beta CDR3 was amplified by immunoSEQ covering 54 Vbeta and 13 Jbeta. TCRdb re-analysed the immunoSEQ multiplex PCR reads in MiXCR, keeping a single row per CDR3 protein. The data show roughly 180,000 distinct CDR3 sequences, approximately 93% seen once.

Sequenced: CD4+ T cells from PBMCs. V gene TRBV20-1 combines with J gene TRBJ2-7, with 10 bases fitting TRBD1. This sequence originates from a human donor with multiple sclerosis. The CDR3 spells CSASLGQGVGEQYF. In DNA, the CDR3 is TGCAGTGCTAGCCTTGGACAGGGGGTTGGCGAGCAGTACTTC.